These 20 T cell receptor beta chains share one sample of origin, sequenced in a study of blood T cell repertoires in COVID-19. Profiled with immunoSEQ multiplex PCR; TCRdb holds only in-frame clones, not every one. This sample has approximately 450,000 clones, with around 89% found just once. Sequenced: peripheral blood. The source of these receptors is a woman aged 25 to 45 with acute or convalescent COVID-19.

The chain has TRBV7-3 and TRBJ2-6; D not certain. Trimming shortened V by 2 bases and J by 0 bases, and 14 bases separated the two germline ends. The CDR3 is 18 amino acids. Germline lookup yields CDR1 SGHTA and CDR2 FQGTGA. CDR3 DNA: TGTGCCAGCAGCTTATCCAACGTTGCGCTCTCTGGGGCCAACGTCCTGACTTTC. Translation gives CASSLSNVALSGANVLTF.

The CDR3 loop reads CAWNLDFSYNEQFF. In DNA, the CDR3 is TGTGCCTGGAATCTGGACTTCTCCTACAATGAGCAGTTCTTC. The chain joins TRBV30 to TRBJ2-1; maybe TRBD2 (5 bases). The germline V gene encodes CDR1 GTSNPN and CDR2 SVGIG (reference sequence). The CDR3 sequence is 14 residues long. Trimming pared 4 bases from V and 0 bases from J, leaving 10 bases between.

The chain employs TRBV5-1 and TRBJ2-1; TRBD2 matches 12 bases. The CDR3 runs to 14 residues. The V gene end was trimmed by 8 bases and the J gene end by 4 bases; junction bases not matched to a gene: 4. The V gene's germline CDR1 is SGHRS and CDR2 YFSETQ. The CDR3 DNA follows: TGCGCCAGTAGGACTAGCGGGGCTTACAATGAGCAGTTCTTC. This codes for CASRTSGAYNEQFF.

This clone was seen once. The gene calls are TRBV23-1 and TRBJ2-5; TRBD1 agrees at 7 bases. TRBV23-1 has ORF status, its function being uncertain. With 0 bases clipped from V and 2 bases from J, the junction kept 3 bases outside the gene matches. The CDR3 is 15 residues long. CDR3 in amino acids: CASSQSGDRQETQYF. In nucleotides, the CDR3 is TGCGCCAGCAGTCAATCGGGGGACAGACAAGAGACCCAGTACTTC.

This clone was observed a single time. The V gene is TRBV5-4, the J gene TRBJ2-7; maybe TRBD1 (5 bases). The V and J ends lost 3 bases and 1 base respectively, with 14 bases between them. The CDR3 runs to 15 residues. CDR1 and CDR2 (germline): SGHNT, YYREEE (reference sequence). The CDR3 region is CASSSAQGYSYEQYF. The CDR3 DNA reads as TGTGCCAGCAGCTCGGCCCAGGGATATTCCTACGAGCAGTACTTC.

The chain joins TRBV7-6 to TRBJ2-1, with D perhaps TRBD2 (5 bases). V lost 5 bases, J lost 1 base, and 15 bases lay in between. Germline V gene data show CDR1 as SGHVS and CDR2 as FNYEAQ. CDR3 length: 16 residues. The CDR3 loop reads CASSPTDYASYNEQFF. The CDR3 DNA reads TGTGCCAGCAGCCCAACAGACTACGCTTCCTACAATGAGCAGTTCTTC.

This chain joins TRBV3-1 (or the pseudogene TRBV3-2) and TRBJ2-2; 10 bases are shared with TRBD1. This CDR3 region has 15 residues. Germline CDR1 and CDR2: LGHDT and YNNKEL (reference sequence). V lost 6 bases and J lost 6; bases outside the gene matches: 7. In DNA form, the CDR3 reads TGTGCCAGCAGTCCCGGGACAGGGGTGTCCGGGGAGCTGTTTTTT. This translates into CASSPGTGVSGELFF.

CDR3 sequence (DNA): TGCAGCGTTGAATTAGCTAGCCGGGTCTCTACGCAGTATTTT. Translation gives CSVELASRVSTQYF. The chain is built from TRBV29-1 and TRBJ2-3, with TRBD2 as a possible D gene (5 bases). The V end lost 2 bases, the J end lost 8 bases, and 17 bases lay between the germline ends. Per germline, CDR1 SQVTM and CDR2 ANQGSEA. The CDR3 consists of 14 residues.

This clone was recorded once. The CDR3 DNA reads TGTGCCACCAGCAGAGATCTCGGCTACGAGCAGTACTTC. It translates to CATSRDLGYEQYF. The chain is built from TRBV15 and TRBJ2-7; D is ambiguous. Germline CDR1 and CDR2: LNHNV and YYDKDF (reference sequence). The V and J ends lost 0 bases and 3 bases respectively, with 6 bases between them. This CDR3 has 13 residues. The whole variable domain, filled in from reference TRBV15 and TRBJ2-7, reads DAMVIQNPRYQVTQFGKPVTLSCSQTLNHNVMYWYQQKSSQAPKLLFHYYDKDFNNEADTPDNFQSRRPNTSFCFLDIRSPGLGDTAMYLCATSRDLGYEQYFGPGTRLTVT.

This chain links TRBV12-5 with TRBJ2-7, with 11 bases aligning to TRBD2. V was clipped by 9 bases and J by 2 bases; unmatched bases: 12. In germline, CDR1 is LGHNT, CDR2 FRNRAP. This CDR3 comprises 16 residues. The CDR3 loop reads CASSIAGGRVTYEQYF. DNA of the CDR3: TGTGCTAGCTCAATAGCGGGGGGGCGGGTGACCTACGAGCAGTACTTC.

J is TRBJ2-2 and V is TRBV27; D perhaps matches TRBD1 (6 bases). CDR1 and CDR2 from the germline V gene are MNHEY and SMNVEV (reference sequence). The ends were cut back, 7 bases at V and 1 base at J, with 10 bases in the middle. The CDR3 extends over 14 amino acids. This chain's CDR3 is CASTPTGNTGELFF. The CDR3 bases are TGTGCCAGCACCCCGACAGGGAACACCGGGGAGCTGTTTTTT.

The chain recombines TRBV27 with TRBJ1-1; no clear D gene. The V gene's germline CDR1 is MNHEY and CDR2 SMNVEV (reference sequence). Trimming stripped 0 bases from V and 0 bases from J, with 8 bases between. There are 15 residues in the CDR3. The CDR3 DNA follows: TGTGCCAGCAGTTTATCGTCGGTTATGAACACTGAAGCTTTCTTT. Amino acids: CASSLSSVMNTEAFF.

This chain connects TRBV19 to TRBJ2-2; 7 nucleotides line up with TRBD1. The CDR3 has 16 residues. Germline V gene data show CDR1 as LNHDA and CDR2 as SQIVND (reference sequence). Trimming removed 5 bases from V and 7 bases from J; junction bases left unmatched: 13. The CDR3 region is CASSSQTGTKVGELFF. As DNA, the CDR3 is TGTGCCAGTAGTTCCCAGACAGGGACGAAAGTCGGGGAGCTGTTTTTT.

The genes are TRBV28 and TRBJ2-4; the D gene is possibly TRBD2 (5 bases). The CDR3 runs to 15 residues. The V and J ends lost 6 bases and 0 bases respectively, with 12 bases between them. CDR1 is MDHEN, CDR2 SYDVKM, per germline. This CDR3 is CASSYRGLAKNIQYF. The CDR3 bases are TGTGCCAGCAGCTATCGAGGGTTAGCCAAAAACATTCAGTACTTC. The full variable domain, its missing parts supplied by reference TRBV28 and TRBJ2-4, is DVKVTQSSRYLVKRTGEKVFLECVQDMDHENMFWYRQDPGLGLRLIYFSYDVKMKEKGDIPEGYSVSREKKERFSLILESASTNQTSMYLCASSYRGLAKNIQYFGAGTRLSVL.

V is TRBV7-3 and J is TRBJ2-5, with 9 bases fitting TRBD1. The CDR3 contains 16 residues. Trimming removed 5 bases from V and 4 bases from J; junction bases left unmatched: 11. From germline, CDR1 is SGHTA and CDR2 FQGTGA. This CDR3 is CASSLGTGYRPETQYF. CDR3 nucleotides: TGTGCCAGCAGCCTGGGGACAGGGTATCGTCCAGAGACCCAGTACTTC.

This sequence joins TRBV6-1 and TRBJ1-1; 10 positions agree with TRBD1. The CDR3 length is 13 residues. J gave up 4 bases and V 7 bases, and 3 bases lay outside the gene matches. Germline values: CDR1 MNHNS, CDR2 SASEGT. The CDR3 region is CASNRQGATEAFF. DNA for the CDR3: TGTGCCAGCAATCGACAGGGGGCCACTGAAGCTTTCTTT.

The chain recombines TRBV5-1 with TRBJ2-7; TRBD1 aligns across 7 bases. Germline CDR1 SGHRS, CDR2 YFSETQ. This CDR3 has 14 residues. Unmatched junction bases numbered 4, after V lost 4 bases and J lost 0 bases. In DNA form, the CDR3 reads TGCGCCAGCAGCAACAGGGACAGCTCCTACGAGCAGTACTTC. Protein: CASSNRDSSYEQYF.

The chain employs TRBV3-1 (or the pseudogene TRBV3-2) and TRBJ2-5; possible D gene TRBD2, 7 bases. Germline V gives CDR1 LGHDT, CDR2 YNNKEL (reference sequence). The CDR3 totals 15 residues. V was cut by 5 bases and J by 5 bases, with 18 bases left in between. The CDR3 coding sequence is TGTGCCAGCAGCAATAACAGGGACTATTGGGAGACCCAGTACTTC. It is translated as CASSNNRDYWETQYF.

The chain links TRBV18 to TRBJ2-7, with a tentative D call TRBD2 (5 bases). Germline lookup yields CDR1 KGHSH and CDR2 LQKENI. V was trimmed by 0 bases and J by 7 bases, leaving 13 bases between them. The CDR3 contains 14 residues. CDR3 amino acids: CASSPPDSFGEQYF. In DNA form, the CDR3 reads TGTGCCAGCTCACCACCGGACTCCTTTGGAGAGCAGTACTTC.

CDR3 coding DNA: TGTGCCAGTAGTATACCCTCTAGCGGGCTAGCCAAAAACATTCAGTACTTC. Translation gives CASSIPSSGLAKNIQYF. The V gene is TRBV19, the J gene TRBJ2-4; 8 bases fit TRBD2. After removal of 2 bases from V and 0 bases from J, the junction contained 6 bases not matched to a gene. The length of the CDR3 is 17 residues. Germline CDR1 reads LNHDA; CDR2 reads SQIVND (reference sequence).